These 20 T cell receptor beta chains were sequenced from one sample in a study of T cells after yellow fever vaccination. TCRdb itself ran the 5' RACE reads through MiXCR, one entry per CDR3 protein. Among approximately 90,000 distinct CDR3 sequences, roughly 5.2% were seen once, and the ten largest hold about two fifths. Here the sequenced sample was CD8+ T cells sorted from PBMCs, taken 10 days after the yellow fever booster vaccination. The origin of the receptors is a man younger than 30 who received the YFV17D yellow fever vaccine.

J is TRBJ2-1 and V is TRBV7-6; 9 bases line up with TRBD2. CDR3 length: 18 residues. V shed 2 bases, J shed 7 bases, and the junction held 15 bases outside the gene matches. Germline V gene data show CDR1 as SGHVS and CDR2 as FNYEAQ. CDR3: CASSLTWPGERGVNEQFF. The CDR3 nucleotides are TGTGCCAGCAGCTTAACGTGGCCTGGGGAGCGGGGGGTAAATGAGCAGTTCTTC.

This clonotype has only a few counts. CDR3 residues: CASSLETRVGKNIQYF. The CDR3 DNA reads TGTGCCAGCAGCTTAGAGACCCGCGTTGGCAAAAACATTCAGTACTTC. This rearrangement joins TRBV7-6 to TRBJ2-4; D gene ambiguous. In germline, CDR1 is SGHVS, CDR2 FNYEAQ. The CDR3 totals 16 residues. The V gene lost 1 base and the J gene lost 3 bases, with 13 bases spanning the gap.

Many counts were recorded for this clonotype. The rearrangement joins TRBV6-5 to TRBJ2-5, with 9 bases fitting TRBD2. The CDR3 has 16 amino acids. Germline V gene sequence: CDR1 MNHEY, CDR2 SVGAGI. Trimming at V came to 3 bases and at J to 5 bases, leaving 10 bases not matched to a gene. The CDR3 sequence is CASSYSAGGPRETQYF. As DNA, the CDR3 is TGTGCCAGCAGTTATTCGGCGGGGGGGCCGAGGGAGACCCAGTACTTC.

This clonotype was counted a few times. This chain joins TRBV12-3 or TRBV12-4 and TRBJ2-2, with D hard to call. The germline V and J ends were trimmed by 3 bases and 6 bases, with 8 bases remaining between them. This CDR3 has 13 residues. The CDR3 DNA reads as TGTGCCAGCAGTTTTAGGGTACCCGGGGAGCTGTTTTTT. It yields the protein CASSFRVPGELFF.

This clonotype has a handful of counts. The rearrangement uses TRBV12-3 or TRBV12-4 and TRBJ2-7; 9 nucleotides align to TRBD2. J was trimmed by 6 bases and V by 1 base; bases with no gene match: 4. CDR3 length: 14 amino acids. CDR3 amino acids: CASSLGLAGIEQYV. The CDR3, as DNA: TGTGCCAGCAGTTTAGGGCTAGCGGGGATCGAGCAGTACGTC.

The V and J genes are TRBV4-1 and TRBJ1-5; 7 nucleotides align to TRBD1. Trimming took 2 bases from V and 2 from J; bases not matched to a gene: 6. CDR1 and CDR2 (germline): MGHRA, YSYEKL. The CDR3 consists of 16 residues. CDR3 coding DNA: TGCGCCAGCAGCCAAACCGAGGGGGCCGGCAATCAGCCCCAGCATTTT. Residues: CASSQTEGAGNQPQHF.

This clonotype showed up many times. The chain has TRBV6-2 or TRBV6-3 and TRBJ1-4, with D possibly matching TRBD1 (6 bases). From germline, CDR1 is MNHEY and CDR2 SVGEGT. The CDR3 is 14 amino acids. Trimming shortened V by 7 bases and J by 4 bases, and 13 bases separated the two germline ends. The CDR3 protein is CASTGRQVNEKLFF. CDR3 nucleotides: TGTGCCAGCACCGGACGACAGGTTAATGAAAAACTGTTTTTT.

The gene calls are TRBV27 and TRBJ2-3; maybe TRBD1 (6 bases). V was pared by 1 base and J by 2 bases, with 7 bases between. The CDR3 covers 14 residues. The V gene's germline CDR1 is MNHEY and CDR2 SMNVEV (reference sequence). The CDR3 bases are TGTGCCAGCAGTTTATTGGGGGCCACAGATACGCAGTATTTT. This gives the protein CASSLLGATDTQYF.

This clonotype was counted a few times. DNA of the CDR3: TGCGCCAGCAGCGCGGTGGAGGGGATGGACTACGAGCAGTACTTC. Protein sequence: CASSAVEGMDYEQYF. The chain has TRBV5-1 and TRBJ2-7; D possibly corresponds to TRBD2 (6 bases). Trimming took 4 bases from V and 3 from J, leaving 17 bases between them. CDR1 and CDR2 from the germline V gene are SGHRS and YFSETQ. The CDR3 is made up of 15 amino acids.

The CDR3 coding sequence is TGTGCCAGCAGCTTAGTCGGGACAGGGAGCGAGCAGTACGTC. Translated, it gives CASSLVGTGSEQYV. The V gene is TRBV7-8, the J gene TRBJ2-7, with 9 nucleotides matching TRBD1. The CDR3 runs to 14 residues. From germline, CDR1 is SGHVS and CDR2 FQNEAQ. V was pared by 1 base and J by 6 bases, with 4 bases of the junction left unmatched.

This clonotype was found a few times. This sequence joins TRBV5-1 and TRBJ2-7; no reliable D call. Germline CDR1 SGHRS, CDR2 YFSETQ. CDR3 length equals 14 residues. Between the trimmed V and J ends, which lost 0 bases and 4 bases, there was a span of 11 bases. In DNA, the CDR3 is TGCGCCAGCAGCTTGGGCTGGGGTTGGTACGAGCAGTACTTC. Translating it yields CASSLGWGWYEQYF.

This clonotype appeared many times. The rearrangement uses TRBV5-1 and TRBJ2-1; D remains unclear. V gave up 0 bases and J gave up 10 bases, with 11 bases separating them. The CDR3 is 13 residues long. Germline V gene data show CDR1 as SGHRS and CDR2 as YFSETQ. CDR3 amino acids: CASSLVVQREQFF. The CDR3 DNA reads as TGCGCCAGCAGCTTGGTCGTCCAAAGGGAGCAGTTCTTC. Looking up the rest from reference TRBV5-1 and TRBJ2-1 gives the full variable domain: KAGVTQTPRYLIKTRGQQVTLSCSPISGHRSVSWYQQTPGQGLQFLFEYFSETQRNKGNFPGRFSGRQFSNSRSEMNVSTLELGDSALYLCASSLVVQREQFFGPGTRLTVL.

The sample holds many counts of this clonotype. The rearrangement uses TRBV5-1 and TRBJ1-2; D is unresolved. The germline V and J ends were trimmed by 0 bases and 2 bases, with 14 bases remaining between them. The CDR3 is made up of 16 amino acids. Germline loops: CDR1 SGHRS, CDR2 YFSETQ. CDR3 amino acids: CASSLAQVGPNYGYTF. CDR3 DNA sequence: TGCGCCAGCAGCTTGGCCCAGGTAGGGCCCAACTATGGCTACACCTTC.

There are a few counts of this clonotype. The CDR3 here is CASRAGTGGAGYGYTF. The CDR3 bases are TGTGCCAGCAGGGCCGGGACAGGGGGCGCCGGGTATGGCTACACCTTC. The chain uses TRBV12-3 or TRBV12-4 and TRBJ1-2; TRBD1 matches at 12 bases. With V trimmed by 6 bases and J by 5 bases, 10 bases remained unmatched. This CDR3 has 16 amino acids.

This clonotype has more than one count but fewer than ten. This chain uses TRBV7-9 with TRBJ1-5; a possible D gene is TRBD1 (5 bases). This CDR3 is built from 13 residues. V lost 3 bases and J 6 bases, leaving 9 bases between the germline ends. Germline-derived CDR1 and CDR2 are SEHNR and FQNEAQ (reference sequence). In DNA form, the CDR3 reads TGTGCCAGCAGCTTGCCTGGGGGTCAGCCCCAGCATTTT. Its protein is CASSLPGGQPQHF.

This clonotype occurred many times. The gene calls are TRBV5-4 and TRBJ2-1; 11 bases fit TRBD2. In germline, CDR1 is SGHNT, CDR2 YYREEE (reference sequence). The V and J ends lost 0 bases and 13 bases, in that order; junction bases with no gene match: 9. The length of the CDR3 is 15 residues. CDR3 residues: CASSLAGTSGIEQFF. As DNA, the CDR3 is TGTGCCAGCAGCTTGGCAGGGACTAGCGGCATCGAACAGTTCTTC.

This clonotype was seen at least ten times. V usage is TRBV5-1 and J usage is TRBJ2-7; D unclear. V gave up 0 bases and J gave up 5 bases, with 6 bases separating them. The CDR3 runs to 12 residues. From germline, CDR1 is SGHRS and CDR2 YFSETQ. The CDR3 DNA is TGCGCCAGCAGCTTGGGATCCCACGAGCAGTACTTC. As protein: CASSLGSHEQYF.

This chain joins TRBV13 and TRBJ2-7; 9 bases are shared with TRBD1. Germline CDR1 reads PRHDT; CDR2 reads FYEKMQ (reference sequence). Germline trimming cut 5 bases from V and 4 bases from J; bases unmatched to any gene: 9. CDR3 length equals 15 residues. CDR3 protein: CASSPGGQGFYEQYF. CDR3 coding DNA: TGTGCCAGCAGCCCGGGGGGACAGGGTTTTTACGAGCAGTACTTC.

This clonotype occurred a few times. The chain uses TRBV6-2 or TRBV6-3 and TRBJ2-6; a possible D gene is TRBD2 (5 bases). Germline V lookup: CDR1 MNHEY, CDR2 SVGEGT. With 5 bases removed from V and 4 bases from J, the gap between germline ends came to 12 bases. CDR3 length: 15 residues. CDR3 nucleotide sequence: TGTGCCAGCAGTCACGCGGGTGGCGGGGCCAACGTCCTGACTTTC. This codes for CASSHAGGGANVLTF.

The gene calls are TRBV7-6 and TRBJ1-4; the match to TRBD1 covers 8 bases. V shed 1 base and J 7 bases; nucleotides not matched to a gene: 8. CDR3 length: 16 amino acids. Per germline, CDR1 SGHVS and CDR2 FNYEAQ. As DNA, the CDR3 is TGTGCCAGCAGCTTAGAACCAGGGGGCGGTGGTGAAAAACTGTTTTTT. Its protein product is CASSLEPGGGGEKLFF. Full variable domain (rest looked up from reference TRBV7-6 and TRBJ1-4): GAGVSQSPRYKVTKRGQDVALRCDPISGHVSLYWYRQALGQGPEFLTYFNYEAQQDKSGLPNDRFSAERPEGSISTLTIQRTEQRDSAMYRCASSLEPGGGGEKLFFGSGTQLSVL.